This TCR beta chain was documented in a study of blood T cell repertoires in COVID-19 (dated by TCRdb to the early 2020s). Context from the whole study: Samples from collaborators originated in the United States, Italy and Spain and spanned both the acute and convalescent phases of COVID-19. The prospective study material was composed of cDNA or gDNA derived from T cells, B-cell-depleted T cells, or PBMCs. The dataset comprised deeply sampled blood TCRbeta repertoires from subjects exposed to, actively infected with, or recovered from COVID-19. The repertoires were released in a freely available public database meant as a resource for research on the immune response to SARS-CoV-2. Samples were obtained from the ongoing ImmuneRACE study (first 160 participants) and from some 1,200 subjects provided by 6 global collaborators. Nearly every sample came with metadata listing a de-identified subject ID, COVID-19 status, age in years and sex. Where HLA class I and class II types were available, the types were taken from metadata supplied by the sample provider, not from assay-based typing. General findings and caveats noted by the study authors: The quantity of clinical and demographic metadata differed by source and by participant and was supplied without curation.

TCRbeta CDR3 regions were amplified from genomic DNA by means of the immunoSEQ Assay, a bias-controlled multiplex PCR. The authors' pipeline ran thus. The number of nucleated cells in each sample was estimated from the amplification of reference gene primers within the assay. To quantify the absolute abundance of each unique TCRbeta CDR3 rearrangement, sequence reads were collapsed and filtered. For each sample, productive Simpson clonality was calculated by taking the square root of Simpson's diversity index across productive rearrangements. TCRdb obtained this table from immuneACCESS and retained in-frame rearrangements with V and J assigned. These tables miss some clones; where compared with another copy, unresolved V genes account for less than half of the shortfall, and the remainder is unexplained. Clone size and the V and J calls come from that table; the DNA yielded D and trimming. The sample contains approximately 500,000 clones, 85% to 90% of them found a single time. The top ten clonotypes cover around 8% of the sample.

At one collaborating source in Seattle, patients were enrolled during active infection and were followed longitudinally through the course of disease. Whole blood was collected in K2EDTA tubes by collaborating institutions according to the institutions' own protocols. For TCRbeta analysis, collaborator samples were shipped as frozen whole blood, as isolated PBMCs, or as DNA extracted from either sample type. This clone was recorded once. Its target antigen remains unknown. No much larger clonotype is one base removed from it; base qualities were not supplied. Deletion took 1 base off V and 0 bases off J, with a span of 9 bases between the germline ends. CDR1 and CDR2, per the germline V gene (reference sequence), are PRHDT and FYEKMQ. Inclusive of the bounding cysteine and phenylalanine, the CDR3 is 15 residues long. Only the CDR3 part of the read is kept: 45 bases, read in frame from the first base.

The sequence is built from TRBV13 and TRBJ1-1, with a weak D call of TRBD1 (6 bases match). The source of this sequence is a woman aged 50 to 65 with COVID-19, enrolled during active disease. Sequencing used peripheral blood. The nucleotides are TGTGCCAGCAGCTTAGACAGGGAACTGAACACTGAAGCTTTCTTT. This yields the protein CASSLDRELNTEAFF.